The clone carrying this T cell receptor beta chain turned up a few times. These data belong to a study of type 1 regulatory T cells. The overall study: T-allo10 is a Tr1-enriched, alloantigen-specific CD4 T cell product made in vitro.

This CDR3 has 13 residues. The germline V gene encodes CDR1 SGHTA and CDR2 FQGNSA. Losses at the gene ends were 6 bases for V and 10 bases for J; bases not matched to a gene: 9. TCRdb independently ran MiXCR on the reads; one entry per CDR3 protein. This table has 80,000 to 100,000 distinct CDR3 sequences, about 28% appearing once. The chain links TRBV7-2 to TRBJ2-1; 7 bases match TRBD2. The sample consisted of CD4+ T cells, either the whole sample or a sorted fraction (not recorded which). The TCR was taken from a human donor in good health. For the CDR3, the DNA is TGTGCCAGCAGGCGGAGGGAGGGCTCGGAGCAGTTCTTC. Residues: CASRRREGSEQFF.